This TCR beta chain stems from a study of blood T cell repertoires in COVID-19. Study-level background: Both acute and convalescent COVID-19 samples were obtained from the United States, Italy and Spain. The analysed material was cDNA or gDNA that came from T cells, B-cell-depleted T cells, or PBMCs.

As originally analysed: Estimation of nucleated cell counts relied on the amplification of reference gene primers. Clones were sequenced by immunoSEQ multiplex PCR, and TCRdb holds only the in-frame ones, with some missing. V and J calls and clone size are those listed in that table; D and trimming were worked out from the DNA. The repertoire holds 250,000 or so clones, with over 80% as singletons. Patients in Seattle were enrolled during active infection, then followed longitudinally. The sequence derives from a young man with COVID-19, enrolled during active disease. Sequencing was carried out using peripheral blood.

CDR3: CASSREDPGGTEAFF. CDR3 nucleotides: TGTGCCAGCTCACGAGAGGATCCAGGGGGCACTGAAGCTTTCTTT. The chain employs TRBV18 and TRBJ1-1; TRBD1 matches 7 bases. The CDR3 has 15 amino acids. V dropped 4 bases and J dropped 4; count of bases not matched to a gene: 9. Germline lookup yields CDR1 KGHSH and CDR2 LQKENI. Full variable domain (outside the CDR3, taken from reference TRBV18 and TRBJ1-1): NAGVMQNPRHLVRRRGQEARLRCSPMKGHSHVYWYRQLPEEGLKFMVYLQKENIIDESGMPKERFSAEFPKEGPSILRIQQVVRGDSAAYFCASSREDPGGTEAFFGQGTRLTVV.